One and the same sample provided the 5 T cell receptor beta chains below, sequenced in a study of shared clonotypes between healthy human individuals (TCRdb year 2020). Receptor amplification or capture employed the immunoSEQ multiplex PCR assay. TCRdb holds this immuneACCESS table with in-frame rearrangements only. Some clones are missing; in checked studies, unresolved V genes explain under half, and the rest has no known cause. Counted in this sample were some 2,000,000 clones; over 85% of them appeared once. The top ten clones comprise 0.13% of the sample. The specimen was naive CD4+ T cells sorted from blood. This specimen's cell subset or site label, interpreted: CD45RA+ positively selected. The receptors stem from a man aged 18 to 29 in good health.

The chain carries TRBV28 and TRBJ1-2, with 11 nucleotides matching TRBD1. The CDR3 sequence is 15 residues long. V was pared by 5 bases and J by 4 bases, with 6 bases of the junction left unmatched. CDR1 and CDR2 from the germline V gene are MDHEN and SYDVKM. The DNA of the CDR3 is TGTGCCAGCAGTACGGGACAGGGGGTTTCCTATGGCTACACCTTC. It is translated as CASSTGQGVSYGYTF.

The CDR3 is CASSSGTANTIYF. DNA for the CDR3: TGTGCCAGCAGCTCAGGGACGGCTAACACCATATATTTT. This chain connects TRBV7-9 to TRBJ1-3; D perhaps matches TRBD1 (5 bases). Germline assignment: CDR1 SEHNR and CDR2 FQNEAQ (reference sequence). V lost 4 bases to trimming and J lost 7 bases, with 11 bases between them. The CDR3 extends over 13 amino acids.

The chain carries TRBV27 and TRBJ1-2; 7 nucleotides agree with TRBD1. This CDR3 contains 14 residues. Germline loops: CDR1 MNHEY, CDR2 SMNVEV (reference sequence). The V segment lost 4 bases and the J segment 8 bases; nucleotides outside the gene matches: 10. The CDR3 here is CASSSLDRLGGYTF. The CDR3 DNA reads TGTGCCAGCAGTTCGTTGGACAGGTTAGGGGGCTACACCTTC.

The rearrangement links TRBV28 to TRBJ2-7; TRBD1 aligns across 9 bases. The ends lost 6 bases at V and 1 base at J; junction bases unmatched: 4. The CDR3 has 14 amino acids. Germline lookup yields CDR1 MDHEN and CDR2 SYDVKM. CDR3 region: CASRGQGWSYEQYF. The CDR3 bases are TGTGCCAGCAGGGGACAGGGATGGTCCTACGAGCAGTACTTC.

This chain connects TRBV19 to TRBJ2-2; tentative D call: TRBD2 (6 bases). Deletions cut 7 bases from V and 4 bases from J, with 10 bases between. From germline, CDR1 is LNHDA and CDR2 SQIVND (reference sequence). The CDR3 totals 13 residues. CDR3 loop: CASIGGTTGELFF. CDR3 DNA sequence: TGTGCCAGTATTGGAGGGACCACCGGGGAGCTGTTTTTT. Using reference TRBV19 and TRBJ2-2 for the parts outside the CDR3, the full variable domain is DGGITQSPKYLFRKEGQNVTLSCEQNLNHDAMYWYRQDPGQGLRLIYYSQIVNDFQKGDIAEGYSVSREKKESFPLTVTSAQKNPTAFYLCASIGGTTGELFFGEGSRLTVL.